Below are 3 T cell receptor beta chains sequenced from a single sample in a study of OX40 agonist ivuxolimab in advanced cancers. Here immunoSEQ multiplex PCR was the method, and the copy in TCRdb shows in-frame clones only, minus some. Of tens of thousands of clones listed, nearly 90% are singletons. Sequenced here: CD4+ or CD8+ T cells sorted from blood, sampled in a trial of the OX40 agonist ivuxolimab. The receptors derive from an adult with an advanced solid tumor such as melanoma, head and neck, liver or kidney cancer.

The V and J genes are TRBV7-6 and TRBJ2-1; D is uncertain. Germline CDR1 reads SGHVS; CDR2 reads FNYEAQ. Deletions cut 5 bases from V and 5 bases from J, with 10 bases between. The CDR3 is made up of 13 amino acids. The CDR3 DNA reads TGTGCCAGCAGCGATCCTATGAACAATGAGCAGTTCTTC. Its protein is CASSDPMNNEQFF.

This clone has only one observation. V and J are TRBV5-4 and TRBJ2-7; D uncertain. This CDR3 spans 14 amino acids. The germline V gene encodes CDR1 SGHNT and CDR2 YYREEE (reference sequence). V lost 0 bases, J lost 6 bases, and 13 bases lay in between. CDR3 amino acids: CASSLGATTGEQYF. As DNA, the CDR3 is TGTGCCAGCAGCTTGGGGGCTACCACTGGCGAGCAGTACTTC.

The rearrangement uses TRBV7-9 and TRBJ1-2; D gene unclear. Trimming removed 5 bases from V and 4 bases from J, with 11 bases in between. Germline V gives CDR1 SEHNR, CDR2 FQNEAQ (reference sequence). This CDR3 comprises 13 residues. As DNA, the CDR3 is TGTGCCAGCAGCATAGTAGGAGGCTATGGCTACACCTTC. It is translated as CASSIVGGYGYTF.